The T cell receptor (beta chain) under discussion was sequenced for a study of neurological immune-mediated disorders. In the study overall: The disease course was relapsing-remitting in 31 and secondary progressive in about 9% of the roughly 35 multiple sclerosis patients.

This clonotype was recorded at least ten times. In TCRdb, the 5' RACE reads were re-called with MiXCR into one record per CDR3 protein. This table holds roughly 100,000 distinct CDR3 sequences, under 4.5% found once. In germline, CDR1 is SGHRS, CDR2 YFSETQ. The CDR3 is 16 amino acids. Germline trimming cut 4 bases from V and 9 bases from J; bases unmatched to any gene: 14. The chain couples TRBV5-1 to TRBJ2-1; TRBD1 matches 9 bases. The sequence was collected from a woman aged 45-59 years with multiple sclerosis. Sequencing was performed on PBMCs. CDR3 protein: CASSRGGGTGPSEQFF. The CDR3 region has the DNA TGCGCCAGCAGCAGGGGAGGAGGGACAGGGCCCAGTGAGCAGTTCTTC.